Listed below are T cell receptor beta chains from one sample, sequenced in a study of Graves' ophthalmopathy and Graves' hyperthyroidism. TCRdb reanalysed the multiplex PCR reads using MiXCR and keeps one entry per CDR3 protein. The sample yields 500,000 to 700,000 distinct CDR3 sequences, about a fifth seen once. Sequenced sample: peripheral blood. These receptors were obtained from a woman aged 18-35 years with stable Graves' hyperthyroidism. Some clones in this sample may be carry-over from other donors' samples. Both conserved end residues are part of each CDR3. Each record gives: CDR3 protein, CDR3 DNA, J gene, V gene, CDR3 length, D gene, clone size. D genes are given only for firm matches. Clone size appears in some rows only: once, few, many, or a class for an expanded clone.

CDR3: CSVEGQGASEAFF; DNA: TGCAGCGTTGAGGGACAGGGGGCTTCTGAAGCTTTCTTT; J: TRBJ1-1; V: TRBV29-1; length: 13; D: TRBD1; size: few
CDR3: CASSQTAGTIGYEQYF; DNA: TGCGCCAGCAGCCAAACCGCCGGGACTATCGGTTACGAGCAGTACTTC; J: TRBJ2-7; V: TRBV4-1; length: 16; D: TRBD2; size: few
CDR3: CASSEDGGTSYEQYF; DNA: TGTGCCAGCAGTGAAGATGGCGGGACCTCCTACGAGCAGTACTTC; J: TRBJ2-7; V: TRBV6-1; length: 15; D: .; size: few
CDR3: CSAQTIQETQYF; DNA: TGCAGTGCCCAGACGATCCAAGAGACCCAGTACTTC; J: TRBJ2-5; V: TRBV20-1; length: 12; D: .; size: many
CDR3: CASRGGTGNTGELFF; DNA: TGTGCCAGCAGGGGGGGGACAGGGAACACCGGGGAGCTGTTTTTT; J: TRBJ2-2; V: TRBV12-3/TRBV12-4; length: 15; D: .; size: many
CDR3: CASSLTGSGYGYTF; DNA: TGTGCCAGCAGCCTGACAGGGTCGGGCTATGGCTACACCTTC; J: TRBJ1-2; V: TRBV3-1; length: 14; D: TRBD1; size: few
CDR3: CASSRVAQETQYF; DNA: TGTGCCAGCAGCAGGGTAGCCCAAGAGACCCAGTACTTC; J: TRBJ2-5; V: TRBV7-3; length: 13; D: .; size: many
CDR3: CASSVEGQGVGEQYF; DNA: TGTGCCAGCAGCGTAGAGGGACAGGGGGTTGGGGAGCAGTACTTC; J: TRBJ2-7; V: TRBV9; length: 15; D: TRBD1; size: many
CDR3: CASRDDRDFGELFF; DNA: TGTGCCAGCAGGGACGACAGGGATTTCGGGGAGCTGTTTTTT; J: TRBJ2-2; V: TRBV2; length: 14; D: TRBD1; size: .
CDR3: CASSELGAAAGELFF; DNA: TGTGCCAGCAGTGAATTAGGGGCTGCGGCCGGGGAGCTGTTTTTT; J: TRBJ2-2; V: TRBV2; length: 15; D: .; size: .
CDR3: CASTGQGDRAIWPLHF; DNA: TGTGCCAGTACCGGACAGGGGGACAGGGCAATCTGGCCCCTCCACTTT; J: TRBJ1-6; V: TRBV19; length: 16; D: TRBD1; size: .
CDR3: CASSTPRPGGVNTEAFF; DNA: TGTGCCAGTAGCACCCCGAGGCCAGGGGGCGTCAACACTGAAGCTTTCTTT; J: TRBJ1-1; V: TRBV19; length: 17; D: TRBD1; size: .
CDR3: CASSEGTYSNQPQHF; DNA: TGTGCCAGCAGTGAAGGGACATATAGCAATCAGCCCCAGCATTTT; J: TRBJ1-5; V: TRBV6-1; length: 15; D: .; size: many
CDR3: CASSVDTGKDYGYTF; DNA: TGTGCCAGCAGCGTAGACACAGGGAAGGACTATGGCTACACCTTC; J: TRBJ1-2; V: TRBV9; length: 15; D: .; size: .
CDR3: CASRRQGTNGYTF; DNA: TGTGCCAGCAGACGACAGGGGACTAATGGCTACACCTTC; J: TRBJ1-2; V: TRBV3-1; length: 13; D: TRBD1; size: .
CDR3: CASSLHRDKNIQYF; DNA: TGTGCCAGCAGCCTTCACAGGGATAAAAACATTCAGTACTTC; J: TRBJ2-4; V: TRBV3-1; length: 14; D: .; size: few
CDR3: CASSIAQGVGETQYF; DNA: TGTGCCAGTAGTATAGCCCAGGGCGTGGGAGAGACCCAGTACTTC; J: TRBJ2-5; V: TRBV19; length: 15; D: .; size: many
CDR3: CSATTGRRSGNTIYF; DNA: TGCAGTGCTACCACGGGACGTCGCTCTGGAAACACCATATATTTT; J: TRBJ1-3; V: TRBV20-1; length: 15; D: .; size: many
CDR3: CASSPRGQEETQYF; DNA: TGTGCCAGCAGCCCGAGGGGGCAGGAAGAGACCCAGTACTTC; J: TRBJ2-5; V: TRBV6-1; length: 14; D: TRBD1; size: .
CDR3: CASSMVGADTEAFF; DNA: TGTGCCAGTAGTATGGTGGGCGCGGACACTGAAGCTTTCTTT; J: TRBJ1-1; V: TRBV19; length: 14; D: .; size: many
CDR3: CASSSTAREGPYEQYF; DNA: TGTGCCAGCAGTTCCACAGCCCGGGAGGGGCCCTACGAGCAGTACTTC; J: TRBJ2-7; V: TRBV12-3/TRBV12-4; length: 16; D: TRBD2; size: .
CDR3: CASSPLGQVNTEAFF; DNA: TGTGCCAGCTCACCCCTAGGACAGGTGAACACTGAAGCTTTCTTT; J: TRBJ1-1; V: TRBV18; length: 15; D: TRBD1; size: few
CDR3: CASSDRVTETQYF; DNA: TGCGCCAGCAGTGACAGGGTGACGGAGACCCAGTACTTC; J: TRBJ2-5; V: TRBV10-1; length: 13; D: .; size: many
CDR3: CASSFDIYGYTF; DNA: TGTGCCAGCAGTTTCGACATCTATGGCTACACCTTC; J: TRBJ1-2; V: TRBV12-3/TRBV12-4; length: 12; D: .; size: many
CDR3: CASSEQVPSPLHF; DNA: TGTGCCAGCAGTGAACAGGTCCCTTCACCCCTCCACTTT; J: TRBJ1-6; V: TRBV6-1; length: 13; D: .; size: .
CDR3: CASSETTGTALSNQPQHF; DNA: TGTGCCAGCAGTGAAACCACCGGGACAGCCCTGAGCAATCAGCCCCAGCATTTT; J: TRBJ1-5; V: TRBV6-1; length: 18; D: TRBD1; size: .
CDR3: CASSPRGVDGHYEQYF; DNA: TGTGCCAGCTCACCACGGGGAGTGGACGGACACTACGAGCAGTACTTC; J: TRBJ2-7; V: TRBV18; length: 16; D: .; size: few
CDR3: CASSAQVYSEAFF; DNA: TGTGCCAGCAGCGCACAGGTCTACTCAGAAGCTTTCTTT; J: TRBJ1-1; V: TRBV12-3/TRBV12-4; length: 13; D: .; size: few
CDR3: CASSITRAYEQYF; DNA: TGTGCCAGCAGTATCACGCGGGCCTACGAGCAGTACTTC; J: TRBJ2-7; V: TRBV27; length: 13; D: .; size: many
CDR3: CASSFDKDAAQYF; DNA: TGCGCCAGCAGCTTCGACAAGGACGCGGCCCAGTACTTC; J: TRBJ2-5; V: TRBV5-1; length: 13; D: .; size: many
CDR3: CASSPESGSNQPQHF; DNA: TGTGCCAGCAGCCCGGAATCAGGTTCGAATCAGCCCCAGCATTTT; J: TRBJ1-5; V: TRBV3-1; length: 15; D: .; size: few
CDR3: CASSTTSGGKETQYF; DNA: TGTGCCAGCAGTACGACTAGCGGGGGTAAAGAGACCCAGTACTTC; J: TRBJ2-5; V: TRBV12-3/TRBV12-4; length: 15; D: TRBD2; size: many
CDR3: CASSQGWDRLNTEAFF; DNA: TGCGCCAGCAGCCAGGGGTGGGACAGATTGAACACTGAAGCTTTCTTT; J: TRBJ1-1; V: TRBV4-1; length: 16; D: TRBD1; size: many
CDR3: CSIDSDRKETQYF; DNA: TGCAGCATCGACAGTGACCGTAAAGAGACCCAGTACTTC; J: TRBJ2-5; V: TRBV20-1; length: 13; D: .; size: .
CDR3: CASRETGTSRHGYTF; DNA: TGTGCCAGCAGGGAAACAGGGACGAGTCGTCATGGCTACACCTTC; J: TRBJ1-2; V: TRBV12-3/TRBV12-4; length: 15; D: .; size: few
CDR3: CASSPSGTVYGYTF; DNA: TGCGCCAGCAGCCCGTCGGGGACCGTCTATGGCTACACCTTC; J: TRBJ1-2; V: TRBV5-1; length: 14; D: .; size: .
CDR3: CATSRILNTEAFF; DNA: TGTGCCACCTCCAGGATTCTGAACACTGAAGCTTTCTTT; J: TRBJ1-1; V: TRBV15; length: 13; D: .; size: .
CDR3: CASSGLGHFPYEQYF; DNA: TGTGCCAGCAGCGGTTTGGGACACTTCCCCTACGAGCAGTACTTC; J: TRBJ2-7; V: TRBV7-8; length: 15; D: .; size: .
CDR3: CASSIGQGGGVDTEAFF; DNA: TGCGCCAGCAGCATCGGACAGGGAGGTGGGGTGGACACTGAAGCTTTCTTT; J: TRBJ1-1; V: TRBV5-1; length: 17; D: TRBD1; size: many
CDR3: CASNPLAGSYEQYF; DNA: TGTGCCAGTAATCCTCTAGCGGGGTCCTACGAGCAGTACTTC; J: TRBJ2-7; V: TRBV27; length: 14; D: TRBD2; size: few
CDR3: CASSQGGSADYEQYF; DNA: TGTGCCAGCAGCCAAGGAGGGAGCGCCGACTACGAGCAGTACTTC; J: TRBJ2-7; V: TRBV4-2; length: 15; D: .; size: few
CDR3: CASRNMATKNIKYF; DNA: TGTGCCAGCAGAAACATGGCAACCAAAAACATTAAGTACTTC; J: TRBJ2-4; V: TRBV12-3/TRBV12-4; length: 14; D: .; size: many
CDR3: CASTRTALTYGYTF; DNA: TGTGCCAGCACCCGGACAGCTCTGACCTATGGCTACACCTTC; J: TRBJ1-2; V: TRBV28; length: 14; D: .; size: many
CDR3: CASSDSRVYGYTF; DNA: TGTGCCAGCAGTGATTCGAGGGTTTATGGCTACACCTTC; J: TRBJ1-2; V: TRBV2; length: 13; D: .; size: many
CDR3: CASSDWGLMNTEAFF; DNA: TGTGCCAGCAGTGACTGGGGATTAATGAACACTGAAGCTTTCTTT; J: TRBJ1-1; V: TRBV6-1; length: 15; D: .; size: .
CDR3: CASSIQGQETQYF; DNA: TGTGCCAGTAGTATACAGGGACAAGAGACCCAGTACTTC; J: TRBJ2-5; V: TRBV19; length: 13; D: .; size: many
CDR3: CASSRSDSSSGYTF; DNA: TGTGCCAGCAGTCGAAGTGACTCCTCCTCCGGCTACACCTTC; J: TRBJ1-2; V: TRBV12-3/TRBV12-4; length: 14; D: .; size: .
CDR3: CASNTGSYEQYF; DNA: TGTGCCAGCAACACAGGGAGCTACGAGCAGTACTTC; J: TRBJ2-7; V: TRBV28; length: 12; D: .; size: many
CDR3: CAWAWGVGNTIYF; DNA: TGTGCCTGGGCCTGGGGGGTTGGAAACACCATATATTTT; J: TRBJ1-3; V: TRBV30; length: 13; D: .; size: few